Presented here are 7 T cell receptor beta chains from one specimen sequenced in a study of CD8 T cells in ankylosing spondylitis. TCRdb re-analysed the 5' RACE reads in MiXCR, keeping a single row per CDR3 protein. The sample includes around 160,000 distinct CDR3 sequences, approximately 10% of them seen just once. Sequenced: blood, either unsorted or a sorted T cell fraction (not recorded which). These receptors were collected from a male donor with ankylosing spondylitis or in good health (not recorded which).

Only a few counts were recorded for this clonotype. CDR3 coding DNA: TGCGCCAGCAGTACAACGGGAGTCGACAATGAGCAGTTCTTC. This gives the protein CASSTTGVDNEQFF. The chain links TRBV5-1 to TRBJ2-1; D perhaps matches TRBD2 (6 bases). V gave up 5 bases and J gave up 5 bases, with 14 bases separating them. The CDR3 has 14 residues. Germline V gene data show CDR1 as SGHRS and CDR2 as YFSETQ.

In regard to this clonotype: This may arise from a read error, as a much more abundant clone is one base away. The DNA for the CDR3 is TGTGTCACCAGTAACTTAGGGGAGCTGTTTTTT. This sequence encodes CVTSNLGELFF. The rearrangement joins TRBV24-1 to TRBJ2-2; D gene unclear. The germline V gene has CDR1 KGHDR and CDR2 SFDVKD. The length of the CDR3 is 11 residues.

The chain uses TRBV6-2 or TRBV6-3 and TRBJ1-2; perhaps TRBD1 as D (6 bases). This CDR3 has 12 amino acids. Deletions cut 7 bases from V and 3 bases from J, with 9 bases between. Per germline, CDR1 MNHEY and CDR2 SVGEGT. DNA of the CDR3: TGTGCCAGCACCGACAGGCACTATGGCTACACCTTC. Its translation is CASTDRHYGYTF.

This clonotype has a count of ten or more. The chain uses TRBV5-1 and TRBJ2-3; the D is unclear. In germline, CDR1 is SGHRS, CDR2 YFSETQ. CDR3 size: 14 residues. V gave up 1 base and J gave up 2 bases, with 8 bases separating them. The CDR3 reads CASSLPESTDTQYF. As DNA, the CDR3 is TGCGCCAGCAGCTTGCCGGAGTCCACAGATACGCAGTATTTT. The complete variable domain, with remaining parts taken from reference TRBV5-1 and TRBJ2-3, reads KAGVTQTPRYLIKTRGQQVTLSCSPISGHRSVSWYQQTPGQGLQFLFEYFSETQRNKGNFPGRFSGRQFSNSRSEMNVSTLELGDSALYLCASSLPESTDTQYFGPGTRLTVL.

This clonotype occurred many times. The J gene is TRBJ2-3, the V gene TRBV5-1; D is ambiguous. CDR1 is SGHRS, CDR2 YFSETQ, per germline. The CDR3 consists of 11 residues. V was pared by 4 bases and J by 6 bases, with 6 bases between. The CDR3 region has the DNA TGCGCCAGCAGCCCAGGTGATACGCAGTATTTT. Translated: CASSPGDTQYF.

This clonotype showed up many times. In DNA, the CDR3 is TGCGCCAGCAGCTTGTTGAGACAGAGGACTAGCGGGAGGAATGAGCAGTTCTTC. Translated: CASSLLRQRTSGRNEQFF. The chain employs TRBV5-1 and TRBJ2-1, with 14 nucleotides matching TRBD2. The CDR3 totals 18 residues. V dropped 1 base and J dropped 7; count of bases not matched to a gene: 10. Germline V gene sequence: CDR1 SGHRS, CDR2 YFSETQ.

The chain links TRBV28 to TRBJ1-1; D remains ambiguous. V was clipped by 3 bases and J by 2 bases, with 16 bases between them. The CDR3 has 16 residues. Germline loops: CDR1 MDHEN, CDR2 SYDVKM. For the CDR3, the DNA is TGTGCCAGCAGTTTTTCTGAGGGCACTCGAAACACTGAAGCTTTCTTT. Its protein product is CASSFSEGTRNTEAFF.